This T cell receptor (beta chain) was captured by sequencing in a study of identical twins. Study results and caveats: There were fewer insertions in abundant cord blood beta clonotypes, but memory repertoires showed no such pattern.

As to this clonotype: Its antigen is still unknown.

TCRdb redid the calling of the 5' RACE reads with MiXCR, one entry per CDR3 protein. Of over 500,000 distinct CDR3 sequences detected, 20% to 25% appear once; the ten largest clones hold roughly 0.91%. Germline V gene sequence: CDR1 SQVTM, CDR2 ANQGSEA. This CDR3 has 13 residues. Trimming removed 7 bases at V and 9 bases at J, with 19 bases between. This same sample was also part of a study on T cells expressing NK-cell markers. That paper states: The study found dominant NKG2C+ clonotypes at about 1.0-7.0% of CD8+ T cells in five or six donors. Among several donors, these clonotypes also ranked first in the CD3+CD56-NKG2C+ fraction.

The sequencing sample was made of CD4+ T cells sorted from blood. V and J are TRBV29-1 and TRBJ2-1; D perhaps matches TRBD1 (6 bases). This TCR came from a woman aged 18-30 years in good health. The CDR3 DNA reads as TGCAGCGCTCAGGACAGCTTAACTACTGAGCAGTTCTTC. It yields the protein CSAQDSLTTEQFF.